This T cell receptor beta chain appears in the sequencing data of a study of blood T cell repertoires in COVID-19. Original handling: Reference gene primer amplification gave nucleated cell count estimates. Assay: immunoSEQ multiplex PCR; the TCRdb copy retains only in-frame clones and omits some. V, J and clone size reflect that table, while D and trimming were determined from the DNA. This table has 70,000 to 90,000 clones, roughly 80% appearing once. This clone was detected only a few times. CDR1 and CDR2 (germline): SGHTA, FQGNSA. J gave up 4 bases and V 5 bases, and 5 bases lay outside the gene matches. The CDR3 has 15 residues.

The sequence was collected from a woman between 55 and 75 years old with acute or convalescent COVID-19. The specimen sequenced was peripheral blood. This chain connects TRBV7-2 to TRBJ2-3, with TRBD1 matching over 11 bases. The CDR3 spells CASSQDRGLADTQYF. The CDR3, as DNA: TGTGCCAGCAGCCAGGACAGGGGGCTGGCAGATACGCAGTATTTT.